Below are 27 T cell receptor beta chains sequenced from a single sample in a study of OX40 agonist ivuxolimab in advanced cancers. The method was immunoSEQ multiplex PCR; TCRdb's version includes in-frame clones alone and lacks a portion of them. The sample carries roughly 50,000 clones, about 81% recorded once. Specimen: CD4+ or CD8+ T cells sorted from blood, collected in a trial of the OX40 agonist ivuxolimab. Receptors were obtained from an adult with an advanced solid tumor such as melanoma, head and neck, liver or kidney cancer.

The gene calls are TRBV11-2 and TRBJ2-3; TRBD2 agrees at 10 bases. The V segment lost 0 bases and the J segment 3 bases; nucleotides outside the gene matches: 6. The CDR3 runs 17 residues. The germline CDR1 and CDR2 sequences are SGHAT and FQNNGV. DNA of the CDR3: TGTGCCAGCAGCTTAGAGCTAGCGGGAGTTTCTACAGATACGCAGTATTTT. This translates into CASSLELAGVSTDTQYF.

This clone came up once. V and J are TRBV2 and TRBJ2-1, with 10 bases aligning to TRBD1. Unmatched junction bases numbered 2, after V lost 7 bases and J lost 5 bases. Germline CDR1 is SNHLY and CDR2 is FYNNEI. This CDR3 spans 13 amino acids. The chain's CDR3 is CASNDRGHNEQFF. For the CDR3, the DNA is TGTGCCAGCAATGACAGGGGGCACAATGAGCAGTTCTTC.

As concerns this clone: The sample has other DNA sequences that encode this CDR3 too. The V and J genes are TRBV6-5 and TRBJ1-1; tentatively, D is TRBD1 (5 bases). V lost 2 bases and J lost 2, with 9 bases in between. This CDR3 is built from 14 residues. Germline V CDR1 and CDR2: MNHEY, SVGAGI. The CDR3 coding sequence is TGTGCCAGCAGTTACGACAGAACAAACACTGAAGCTTTCTTT. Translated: CASSYDRTNTEAFF.

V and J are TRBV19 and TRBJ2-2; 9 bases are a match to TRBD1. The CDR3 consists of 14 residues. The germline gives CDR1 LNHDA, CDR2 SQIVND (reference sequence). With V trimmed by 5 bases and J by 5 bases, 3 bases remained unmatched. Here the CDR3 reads CASSPGTGTGELFF. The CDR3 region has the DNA TGTGCCAGTAGTCCCGGGACAGGGACCGGGGAGCTGTTTTTT.

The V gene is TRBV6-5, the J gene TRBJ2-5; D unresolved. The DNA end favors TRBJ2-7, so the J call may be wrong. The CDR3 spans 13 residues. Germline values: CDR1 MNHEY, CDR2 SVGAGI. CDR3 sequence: CASSYAQSYEQYF. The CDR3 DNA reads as TGTGCCAGCAGTTACGCCCAGTCCTACGAGCAGTACTTC.

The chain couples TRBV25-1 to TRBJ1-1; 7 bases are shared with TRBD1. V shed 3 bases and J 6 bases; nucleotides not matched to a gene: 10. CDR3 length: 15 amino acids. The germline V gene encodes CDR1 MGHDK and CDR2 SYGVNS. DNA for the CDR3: TGTGCCAGCAGTGAGCTACAGGGGTTTGGGGCTGAAGCTTTCTTT. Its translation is CASSELQGFGAEAFF. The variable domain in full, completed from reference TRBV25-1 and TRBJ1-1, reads EADIYQTPRYLVIGTGKKITLECSQTMGHDKMYWYQQDPGMELHLIHYSYGVNSTEKGDLSSESTVSRIRTEHFPLTLESARPSHTSQYLCASSELQGFGAEAFFGQGTRLTVV.

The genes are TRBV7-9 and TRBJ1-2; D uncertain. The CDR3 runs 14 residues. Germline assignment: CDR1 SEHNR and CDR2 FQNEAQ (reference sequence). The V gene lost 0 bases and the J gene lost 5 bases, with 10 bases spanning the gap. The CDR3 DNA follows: TGTGCCAGCAGCTTAGCAGGGTTAGGTTATGGCTACACCTTC. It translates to CASSLAGLGYGYTF. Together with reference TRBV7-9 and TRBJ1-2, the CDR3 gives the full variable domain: DTGVSQNPRHKITKRGQNVTFRCDPISEHNRLYWYRQTLGQGPEFLTYFQNEAQLEKSRLLSDRFSAERPKGSFSTLEIQRTEQGDSAMYLCASSLAGLGYGYTFGSGTRLTVV.

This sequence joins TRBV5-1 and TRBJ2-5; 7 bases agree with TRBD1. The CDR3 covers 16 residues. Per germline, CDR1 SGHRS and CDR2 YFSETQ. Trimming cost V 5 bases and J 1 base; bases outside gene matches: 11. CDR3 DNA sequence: TGCGCCAGCAGTTGGGGGACAGCCCTTTCCCAAGAGACCCAGTACTTC. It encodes CASSWGTALSQETQYF. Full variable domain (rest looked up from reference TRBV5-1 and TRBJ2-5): KAGVTQTPRYLIKTRGQQVTLSCSPISGHRSVSWYQQTPGQGLQFLFEYFSETQRNKGNFPGRFSGRQFSNSRSEMNVSTLELGDSALYLCASSWGTALSQETQYFGPGTRLLVL.

CDR3 sequence: CASSLLPGWVTQYF. The CDR3 DNA sequence: TGCGCCAGCAGCTTGCTTCCAGGGTGGGTTACGCAGTATTTT. V gene TRBV5-1 combines with J gene TRBJ2-3, with D perhaps matching TRBD1 (5 bases). The germline V gene encodes CDR1 SGHRS and CDR2 YFSETQ. The CDR3 runs 14 residues. V dropped 1 base and J dropped 8 bases, with 14 bases sitting between them.

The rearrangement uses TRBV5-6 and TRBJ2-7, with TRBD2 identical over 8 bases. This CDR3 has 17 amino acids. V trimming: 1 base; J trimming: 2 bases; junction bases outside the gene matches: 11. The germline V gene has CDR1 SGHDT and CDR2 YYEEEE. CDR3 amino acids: CASSLMGSGIIPYEQYF. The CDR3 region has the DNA TGTGCCAGCAGCTTGATGGGTAGCGGGATAATCCCCTACGAGCAGTACTTC.

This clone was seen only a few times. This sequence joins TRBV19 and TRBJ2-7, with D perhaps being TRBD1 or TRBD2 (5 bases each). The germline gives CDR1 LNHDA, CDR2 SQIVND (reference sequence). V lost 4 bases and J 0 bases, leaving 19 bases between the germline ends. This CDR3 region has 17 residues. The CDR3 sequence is CASSTFYRDDNSYEQYF. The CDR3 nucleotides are TGTGCCAGTAGTACATTTTACCGGGACGATAACTCCTACGAGCAGTACTTC.

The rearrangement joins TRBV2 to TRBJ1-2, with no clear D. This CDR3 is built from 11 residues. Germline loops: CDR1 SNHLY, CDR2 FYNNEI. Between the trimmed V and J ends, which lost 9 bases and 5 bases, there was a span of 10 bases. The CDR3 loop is CASYGEYGYTF. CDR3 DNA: TGTGCCAGTTACGGGGAGTATGGCTACACCTTC.

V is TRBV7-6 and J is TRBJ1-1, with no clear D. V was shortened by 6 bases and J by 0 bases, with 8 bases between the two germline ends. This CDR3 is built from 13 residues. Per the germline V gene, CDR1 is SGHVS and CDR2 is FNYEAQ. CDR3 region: CASRRQLNTEAFF. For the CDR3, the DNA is TGTGCCAGCAGACGACAACTGAACACTGAAGCTTTCTTT.

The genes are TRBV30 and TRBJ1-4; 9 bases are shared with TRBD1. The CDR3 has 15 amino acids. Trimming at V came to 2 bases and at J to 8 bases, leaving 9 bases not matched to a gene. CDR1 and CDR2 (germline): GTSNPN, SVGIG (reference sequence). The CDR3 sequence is CAWSLKQGAAEKLFF. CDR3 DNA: TGTGCCTGGAGTTTAAAACAGGGGGCTGCGGAAAAACTGTTTTTT.

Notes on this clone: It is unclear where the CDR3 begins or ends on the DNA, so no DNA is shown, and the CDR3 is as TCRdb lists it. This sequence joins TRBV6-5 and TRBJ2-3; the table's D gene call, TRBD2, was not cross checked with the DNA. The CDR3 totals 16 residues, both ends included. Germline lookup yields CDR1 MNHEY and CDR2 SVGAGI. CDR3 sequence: CASSSSTRRGTDTQYF.

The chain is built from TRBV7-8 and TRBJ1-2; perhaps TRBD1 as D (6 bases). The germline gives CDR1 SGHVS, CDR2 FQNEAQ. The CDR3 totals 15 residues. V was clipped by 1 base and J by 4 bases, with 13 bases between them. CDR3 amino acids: CASSLVTGQGYGYTF. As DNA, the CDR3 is TGTGCCAGCAGCTTAGTGACAGGACAAGGCTATGGCTACACCTTC.

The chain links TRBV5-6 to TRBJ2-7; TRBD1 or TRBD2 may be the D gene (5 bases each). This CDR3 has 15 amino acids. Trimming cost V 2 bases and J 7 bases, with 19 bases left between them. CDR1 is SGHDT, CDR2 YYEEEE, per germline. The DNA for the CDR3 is TGTGCCAGCAGCTTCAGGCAGGGATGGTCGGGAGAGCAGTACTTC. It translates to CASSFRQGWSGEQYF.

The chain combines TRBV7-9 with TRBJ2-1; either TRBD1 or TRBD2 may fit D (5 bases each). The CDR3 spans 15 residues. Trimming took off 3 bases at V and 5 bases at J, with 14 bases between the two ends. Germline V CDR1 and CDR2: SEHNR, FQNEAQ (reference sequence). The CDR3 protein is CASSFRGGSNNEQFF. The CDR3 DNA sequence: TGTGCCAGCAGCTTCCGGGGCGGATCGAACAATGAGCAGTTCTTC.

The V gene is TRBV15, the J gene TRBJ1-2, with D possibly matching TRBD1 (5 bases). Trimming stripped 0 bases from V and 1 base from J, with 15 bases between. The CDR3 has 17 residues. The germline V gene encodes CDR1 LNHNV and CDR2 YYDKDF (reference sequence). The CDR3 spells CATSRDLTTDFNYGYTF. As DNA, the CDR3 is TGTGCCACCAGCAGAGATCTTACGACAGATTTTAACTATGGCTACACCTTC.

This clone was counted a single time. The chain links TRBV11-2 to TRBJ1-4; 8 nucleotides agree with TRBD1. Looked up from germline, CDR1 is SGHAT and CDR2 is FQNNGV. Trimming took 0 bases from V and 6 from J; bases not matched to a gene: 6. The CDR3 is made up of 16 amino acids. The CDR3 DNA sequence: TGTGCCAGCAGCTTAGATGTACAGGGGGTTTATGAAAAACTGTTTTTT. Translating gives CASSLDVQGVYEKLFF.

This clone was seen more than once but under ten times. The CDR3 bases are TGTGCCAGCAGCGTAGGGTCAGGGGGCGGAACCGGGGAGCTGTTTTTT. It specifies CASSVGSGGGTGELFF. The chain has TRBV9 and TRBJ2-2; 8 nucleotides line up with TRBD1. Germline lookup yields CDR1 SGDLS and CDR2 YYNGEE. The ends lost 0 bases at V and 5 bases at J; junction bases unmatched: 6. This CDR3 is built from 16 residues.

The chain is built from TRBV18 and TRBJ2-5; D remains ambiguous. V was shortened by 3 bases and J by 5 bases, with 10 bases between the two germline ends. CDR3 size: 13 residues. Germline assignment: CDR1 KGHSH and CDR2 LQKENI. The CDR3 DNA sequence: TGTGCCAGCTCACCCCTTAACAAGGAGACCCAGTACTTC. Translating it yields CASSPLNKETQYF.

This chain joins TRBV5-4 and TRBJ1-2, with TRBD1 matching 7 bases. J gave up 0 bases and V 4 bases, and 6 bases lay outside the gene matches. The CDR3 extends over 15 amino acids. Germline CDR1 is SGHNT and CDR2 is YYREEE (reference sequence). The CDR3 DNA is TGTGCCAGCAGCCATAGGGACAGAGCTAACTATGGCTACACCTTC. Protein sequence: CASSHRDRANYGYTF. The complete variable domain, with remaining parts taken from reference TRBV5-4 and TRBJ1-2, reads ETGVTQSPTHLIKTRGQQVTLRCSSQSGHNTVSWYQQALGQGPQFIFQYYREEENGRGNFPPRFSGLQFPNYSSELNVNALELDDSALYLCASSHRDRANYGYTFGSGTRLTVV.

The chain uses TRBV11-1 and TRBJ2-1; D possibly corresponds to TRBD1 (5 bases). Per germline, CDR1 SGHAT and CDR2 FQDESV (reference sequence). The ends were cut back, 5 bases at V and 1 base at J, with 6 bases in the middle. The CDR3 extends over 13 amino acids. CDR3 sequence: CASSPGSYNEQFF. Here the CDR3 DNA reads TGTGCCAGCAGCCCAGGGTCCTACAATGAGCAGTTCTTC.

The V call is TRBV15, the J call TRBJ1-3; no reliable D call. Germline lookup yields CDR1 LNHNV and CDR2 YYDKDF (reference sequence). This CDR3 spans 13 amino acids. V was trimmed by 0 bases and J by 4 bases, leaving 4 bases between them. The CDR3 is CATSRDPGNTIYF. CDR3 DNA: TGTGCCACCAGCAGAGATCCCGGAAACACCATATATTTT.

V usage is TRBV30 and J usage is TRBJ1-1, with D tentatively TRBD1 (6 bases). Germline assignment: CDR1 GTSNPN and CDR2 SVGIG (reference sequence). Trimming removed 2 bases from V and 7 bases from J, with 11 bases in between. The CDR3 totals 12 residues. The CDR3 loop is CAWSPGQFEAFF. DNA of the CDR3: TGTGCCTGGAGTCCTGGACAGTTTGAAGCTTTCTTT.

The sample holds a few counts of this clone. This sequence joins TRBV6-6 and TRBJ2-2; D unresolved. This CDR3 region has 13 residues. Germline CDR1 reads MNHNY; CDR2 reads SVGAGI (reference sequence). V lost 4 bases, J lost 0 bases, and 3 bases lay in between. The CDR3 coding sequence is TGTGCCAGCAGTTCGTCGAACACCGGGGAGCTGTTTTTT. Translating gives CASSSSNTGELFF.